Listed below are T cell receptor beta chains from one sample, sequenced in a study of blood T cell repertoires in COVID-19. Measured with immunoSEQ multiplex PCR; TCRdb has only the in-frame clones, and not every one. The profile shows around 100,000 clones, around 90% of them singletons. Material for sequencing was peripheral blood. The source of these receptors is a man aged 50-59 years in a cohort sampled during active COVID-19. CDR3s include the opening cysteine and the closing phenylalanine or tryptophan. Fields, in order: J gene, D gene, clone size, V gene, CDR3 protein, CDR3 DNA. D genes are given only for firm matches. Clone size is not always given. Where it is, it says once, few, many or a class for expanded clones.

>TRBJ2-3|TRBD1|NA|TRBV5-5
CASSWGQGTDTQYF
TGTGCCAGCAGCTGGGGACAGGGGACAGATACGCAGTATTTT
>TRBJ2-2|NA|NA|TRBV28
CASLEQQAWNAGELFF
TGTGCCAGTTTGGAGCAACAGGCCTGGAACGCCGGGGAGCTGTTTTTT
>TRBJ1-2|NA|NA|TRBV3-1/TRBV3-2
CASSQDVGLSGYTF
TGTGCCAGCAGCCAAGATGTGGGGCTGTCTGGCTACACCTTC
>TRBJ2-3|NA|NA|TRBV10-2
CASRRDSPDTQYF
TGCGCCAGCAGGCGGGACAGCCCAGATACGCAGTATTTT
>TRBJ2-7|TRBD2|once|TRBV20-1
CSASPGLAGGRSYEQYF
TGCAGTGCTAGTCCCGGACTAGCGGGGGGTCGCTCCTACGAGCAGTACTTC
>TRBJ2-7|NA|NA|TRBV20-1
CSASIVGWLSEQYF
TGCAGTGCTAGTATAGTCGGGTGGCTCAGCGAGCAGTACTTC
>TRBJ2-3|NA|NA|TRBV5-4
CASSDGTGSRVTQYF
TGTGCCAGCAGCGATGGGACTGGTTCCAGAGTTACGCAGTATTTT
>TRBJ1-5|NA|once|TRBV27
CASTRRGGGQPQHF
TGTGCCAGCACACGAAGGGGGGGAGGCCAGCCCCAGCATTTT
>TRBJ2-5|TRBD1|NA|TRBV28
CASGEGLQGRETQYF
TGTGCCAGCGGCGAGGGGTTACAGGGGCGGGAGACCCAGTACTTC
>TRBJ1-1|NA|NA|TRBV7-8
CASSLGGGYTEAFF
TGTGCCAGCAGCTTAGGCGGGGGGTACACTGAAGCTTTCTTT
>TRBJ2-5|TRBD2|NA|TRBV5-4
CASSTGLAGAAETQYF
TGTGCCAGCAGCACGGGACTAGCGGGGGCTGCAGAGACCCAGTACTTC
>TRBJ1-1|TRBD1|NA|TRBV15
CATSPHGQGKMTFF
TGTGCCACCAGCCCCCACGGACAGGGGAAAATGACTTTCTTT
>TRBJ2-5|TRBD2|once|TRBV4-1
CASSPVAGGQETQYF
TGCGCCAGCAGCCCAGTGGCGGGGGGCCAAGAGACCCAGTACTTC
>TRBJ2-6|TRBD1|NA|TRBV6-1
CASSDRGSGANVLTF
TGTGCCAGCAGTGACAGGGGGTCTGGGGCCAACGTCCTGACTTTC
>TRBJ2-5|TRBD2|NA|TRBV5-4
CASSSAFGSGGRETQYF
TGTGCCAGCAGCTCAGCCTTTGGGAGCGGGGGGAGAGAGACCCAGTACTTC
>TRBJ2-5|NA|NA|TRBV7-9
CASSQTQRYQETQYF
TGTGCCAGCAGCCAGACTCAACGGTACCAAGAGACCCAGTACTTC
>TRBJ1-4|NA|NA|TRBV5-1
CASSRDGSQNEKLFF
TGCGCCAGCAGCCGGGATGGGAGCCAAAATGAAAAACTGTTTTTT
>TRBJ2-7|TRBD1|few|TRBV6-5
CASSWTGGSEQYF
TGTGCCAGCAGCTGGACAGGAGGATCCGAGCAGTACTTC
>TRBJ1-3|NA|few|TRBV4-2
CASSQEQAAGNTIYF
TGTGCCAGCAGCCAAGAACAGGCTGCTGGAAACACCATATATTTT
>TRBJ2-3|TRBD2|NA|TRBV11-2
CASSLDSGANTDTQYF
TGTGCCAGCAGCTTAGATAGCGGGGCTAACACAGATACGCAGTATTTT